This note documents a single T cell receptor (beta chain) sequence. Antigen specificity is unknown. Each of the donors was a healthy bone marrow donor. The data were obtained in a study of cytomegalovirus exposure and HLA in healthy donors. Overall study findings and caveats: Near-uniform donor sequencing depth was presumed by presence/absence analyses. When analyzed later, a missense DCLRE1C variant was found to be linked to TCR beta V- and J-gene trimming.

The V gene's germline CDR1 is MNHEY and CDR2 SMNVEV (reference sequence). CDR3 length: 13 amino acids. V shed 8 bases and J shed 4 bases, with 14 bases lying between them. A multiplex PCR was run with 60 Vbeta primers and 13 Jbeta primers. Here immunoSEQ multiplex PCR was the method, and the copy in TCRdb shows in-frame clones only, minus some. The data contain fewer than 250,000 clones, just under 75% of them seen just once; the ten biggest clones take up about 5%. Sequencing used PBMCs. The chain joins TRBV27 to TRBJ1-1; D not resolved. The sequence was collected from a man younger than 45 in good health and CMV-seropositive. The CDR3 nucleotides are TGTGCCAGCGTCCGACGGGATGCCACTGAAGCTTTCTTT. This gives the protein CASVRRDATEAFF.